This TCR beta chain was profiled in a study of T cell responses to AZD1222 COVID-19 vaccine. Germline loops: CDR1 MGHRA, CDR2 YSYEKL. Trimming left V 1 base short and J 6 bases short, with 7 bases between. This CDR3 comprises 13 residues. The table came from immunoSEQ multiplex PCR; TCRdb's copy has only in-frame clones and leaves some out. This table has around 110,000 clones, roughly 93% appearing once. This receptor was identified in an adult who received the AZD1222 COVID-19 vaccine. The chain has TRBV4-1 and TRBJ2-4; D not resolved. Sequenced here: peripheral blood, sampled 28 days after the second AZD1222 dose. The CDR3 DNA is TGCGCCAGCAGCCAAGGTCCCAGAAACATTCAGTACTTC. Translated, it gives CASSQGPRNIQYF.